The 30 T cell receptor beta chains reported below all come from one sample, sequenced in a study of T-cell memory formation after mild COVID-19. TCRdb used MiXCR to reprocess the 5' RACE reads, holding one entry per CDR3 protein. The table includes some 54,000 distinct CDR3 sequences, 8% to 10% detected once. Sequencing input: PBMCs or a T cell subset sorted from them (not recorded which). The receptors here all came from a man aged 18 to 29 who had mild COVID-19 (a few samples of this study predate the infection). Cell type and time point are not known.

V and J are TRBV5-1 and TRBJ2-1; TRBD1 might be the D (5 bases). V was shortened by 3 bases and J by 4 bases, with 8 bases between the two germline ends. This CDR3 region has 13 residues. Germline CDR1 is SGHRS and CDR2 is YFSETQ. CDR3 protein: CASSWTTYNEQFF. The CDR3 DNA sequence: TGCGCCAGCAGCTGGACAACATACAATGAGCAGTTCTTC.

The chain is built from TRBV7-9 and TRBJ2-5; TRBD1 might be the D (5 bases). Germline loops: CDR1 SEHNR, CDR2 FQNEAQ (reference sequence). V lost 2 bases, J lost 9 bases, and 10 bases lay in between. CDR3 length: 12 residues. Here the CDR3 reads CASSLQGSAQYF. The CDR3 bases are TGTGCCAGCAGCTTACAGGGATCGGCCCAGTACTTC.

The chain carries TRBV3-1 and TRBJ2-1; 7 bases fit TRBD2. Germline loops: CDR1 LGHDT, CDR2 YNNKEL (reference sequence). Germline trimming cut 5 bases from V and 9 bases from J; bases unmatched to any gene: 1. The length of the CDR3 is 11 residues. The CDR3 DNA follows: TGTGCCAGCAGCGGGACTACTGAGCAGTTCTTC. This gives the protein CASSGTTEQFF.

The chain recombines TRBV19 with TRBJ2-7; D is tentatively TRBD1 or TRBD2 (5 bases each). Trimming removed 6 bases at V and 3 bases at J, with 18 bases between. This CDR3 contains 15 residues. Germline CDR1 is LNHDA and CDR2 is SQIVND (reference sequence). The CDR3 DNA sequence: TGTGCCAGTAGCCTGGAGTTGGGACGAATCTACGAGCAGTACTTC. This gives the protein CASSLELGRIYEQYF.

The V and J genes are TRBV7-3 and TRBJ1-1, with a possible D match to TRBD1 (6 bases). Germline assignment: CDR1 SGHTA and CDR2 FQGTGA. Trimming cost V 2 bases and J 3 bases, with 10 bases left between them. The CDR3 covers 14 residues. The CDR3 sequence: CASSLSAGDTEAFF. The DNA for the CDR3 is TGTGCCAGCAGCTTATCCGCAGGGGACACTGAAGCTTTCTTT.

This clonotype was seen a few times. The chain joins TRBV5-5 to TRBJ2-5, with D tentatively TRBD1 (5 bases). The CDR3 runs to 13 residues. The V and J ends lost 0 bases and 3 bases respectively, with 6 bases between them. The germline gives CDR1 SGHKS, CDR2 YYEKEE (reference sequence). This CDR3 reads CASSLVGEETQYF. CDR3 DNA: TGTGCCAGCAGCTTGGTAGGGGAAGAGACCCAGTACTTC.

This clonotype came up many times. J is TRBJ1-2 and V is TRBV20-1, with D unclear. V lost 3 bases to trimming and J lost 2 bases, with 16 bases between them. The CDR3 has 15 amino acids. Germline loops: CDR1 DFQATT, CDR2 SNEGSKA (reference sequence). The DNA for the CDR3 is TGCAGTGCTAGTTTACACCCCAGCGCCAACTATGGCTACACCTTC. This codes for CSASLHPSANYGYTF.

The chain is built from TRBV28 and TRBJ2-5; 13 nucleotides line up with TRBD2. CDR3 length: 16 amino acids. Looked up from germline, CDR1 is MDHEN and CDR2 is SYDVKM. The V segment lost 8 bases and the J segment 4 bases; nucleotides outside the gene matches: 10. DNA of the CDR3: TGTGCCAGCTACGGACTAGCGGGGGATCAGGTAGAGACCCAGTACTTC. It is translated as CASYGLAGDQVETQYF.

This clonotype was seen only a few times. V usage is TRBV11-2 and J usage is TRBJ2-7, with 7 bases aligning to TRBD2. The V gene end was trimmed by 1 base and the J gene end by 6 bases; junction bases not matched to a gene: 6. The germline CDR1 and CDR2 sequences are SGHAT and FQNNGV. The CDR3 extends over 14 amino acids. For the CDR3, the DNA is TGTGCCAGCAGCTTAGTCGAGGGGAGGGGCGAGCAGTACTTC. Translating it yields CASSLVEGRGEQYF.

This clonotype was seen ten or more times. CDR3 amino acids: CASSLRGRGQVGIQYF. The CDR3 bases are TGCGCCAGCAGCCTCCGGGGGCGAGGCCAGGTCGGGATTCAGTACTTC. V usage is TRBV5-1 and J usage is TRBJ2-4, with D possibly called TRBD1 or TRBD2 (6 bases each). In germline, CDR1 is SGHRS, CDR2 YFSETQ. Trimming removed 4 bases at V and 10 bases at J, with 24 bases between. This CDR3 is 16 amino acids long. Combining the CDR3 with reference TRBV5-1 and TRBJ2-4 gives the whole variable domain KAGVTQTPRYLIKTRGQQVTLSCSPISGHRSVSWYQQTPGQGLQFLFEYFSETQRNKGNFPGRFSGRQFSNSRSEMNVSTLELGDSALYLCASSLRGRGQVGIQYFGAGTRLSVL.

The chain joins TRBV20-1 to TRBJ2-5; 8 nucleotides align to TRBD1. The J segment lost 3 bases and the V segment lost 4 bases, leaving 4 bases of the junction unmatched. The V gene's germline CDR1 is DFQATT and CDR2 SNEGSKA (reference sequence). The CDR3 is 13 amino acids. The CDR3 DNA reads TGCAGTGCTACGGACAGGGCAAAAGAGACCCAGTACTTC. Translating it yields CSATDRAKETQYF.

There are a few counts of this clonotype. J is TRBJ2-3 and V is TRBV15, with TRBD2 as a possible D gene (6 bases). Deletions cut 0 bases from V and 6 bases from J, with 10 bases between. Germline V gene data show CDR1 as LNHNV and CDR2 as YYDKDF (reference sequence). The CDR3 covers 14 residues. CDR3 DNA: TGTGCCACCAGCAGAGATGGACGGGGGGATACGCAGTATTTT. Amino acids: CATSRDGRGDTQYF.

The table lists this clonotype with a few counts. This chain uses TRBV6-5 with TRBJ1-1, with D unresolved. The CDR3 loop spans 15 amino acids. V shed 6 bases and J shed 4 bases, with 18 bases lying between them. CDR1 and CDR2 (germline): MNHEY, SVGAGI. The CDR3 bases are TGTGCCAGCAGGGGCCCCCCGCTTCCCGGCACTGAAGCTTTCTTT. This codes for CASRGPPLPGTEAFF.

V usage is TRBV2 and J usage is TRBJ1-2; D not certain. In germline, CDR1 is SNHLY, CDR2 FYNNEI. Between the trimmed V and J ends, which lost 6 bases and 4 bases, there was a span of 15 bases. CDR3 length equals 14 residues. CDR3 DNA: TGTGCCAGCAGCCGAGAGCCTGGGGTCTATGGCTACACCTTC. Translation: CASSREPGVYGYTF.

This clonotype was found a few times. The chain uses TRBV28 and TRBJ2-2, with D perhaps given as TRBD1 or TRBD2 (7 bases each). The CDR3 sequence is 14 residues long. The germline V and J ends were trimmed by 8 bases and 4 bases, with 14 bases remaining between them. Germline-derived CDR1 and CDR2 are MDHEN and SYDVKM. CDR3: CASGEGAGTGELFF. In nucleotides, the CDR3 is TGTGCCAGCGGGGAGGGGGCTGGCACCGGGGAGCTGTTTTTT.

This clonotype occurred many times. The gene calls are TRBV7-9 and TRBJ1-5; TRBD1 matches at 8 bases. CDR3 size: 17 residues. The V segment lost 5 bases and the J segment 1 base; nucleotides outside the gene matches: 10. Germline loops: CDR1 SEHNR, CDR2 FQNEAQ (reference sequence). The CDR3 reads CASSPLLGQGSNQPQHF. As DNA, the CDR3 is TGTGCCAGCAGCCCCCTGTTAGGACAGGGAAGCAATCAGCCCCAGCATTTT.

This clonotype showed up many times. The chain combines TRBV7-8 with TRBJ2-1; D may be TRBD1 or TRBD2 (5 bases each). Germline V CDR1 and CDR2: SGHVS, FQNEAQ. The V gene lost 5 bases and the J gene lost 6 bases, with 20 bases spanning the gap. The CDR3 contains 16 residues. The CDR3 region has the DNA TGTGCCAGCAGCCCCAGGGAGCCCCTGAGAGTCAATGAGCAGTTCTTC. It translates to CASSPREPLRVNEQFF.

This chain joins TRBV5-1 and TRBJ2-7, with 11 bases fitting TRBD1. Germline V lookup: CDR1 SGHRS, CDR2 YFSETQ. Germline trimming cut 2 bases from V and 3 bases from J; bases unmatched to any gene: 4. This CDR3 has 15 amino acids. CDR3 loop: CASSFVGTGGYEQYF. The CDR3 bases are TGCGCCAGCAGCTTCGTGGGGACAGGGGGCTACGAGCAGTACTTC.

This clonotype turned up a few times. The chain couples TRBV5-1 to TRBJ2-5, with a weak D call TRBD2 (5 bases). Trimming pared 0 bases from V and 3 bases from J, leaving 9 bases between. Germline lookup yields CDR1 SGHRS and CDR2 YFSETQ. This CDR3 region has 14 residues. The CDR3 sequence is CASSLAREKETQYF. The CDR3 DNA reads TGCGCCAGCAGCTTGGCAAGGGAGAAAGAGACCCAGTACTTC.

The chain has TRBV4-2 and TRBJ2-1; 10 nucleotides match TRBD1. The CDR3 runs 17 residues. Trimming took 4 bases from V and 2 from J; bases not matched to a gene: 8. Germline CDR1 LGHNA, CDR2 YNFKEQ. The CDR3 DNA reads TGTGCCAGCAGCCGCTACTTGGGACAGGGGACCTACAATGAGCAGTTCTTC. Translating gives CASSRYLGQGTYNEQFF.

V and J are TRBV7-2 and TRBJ1-3, with D perhaps TRBD1 (5 bases). The germline V and J ends were trimmed by 5 bases and 4 bases, with 12 bases remaining between them. The V gene's germline CDR1 is SGHTA and CDR2 FQGNSA. CDR3 length: 14 amino acids. The CDR3 DNA follows: TGTGCCAGCAGCGGTCAGGGCCCCGGAAACACCATATATTTT. Protein: CASSGQGPGNTIYF.

The chain links TRBV30 to TRBJ1-5, with a tentative D call TRBD1 (5 bases). In germline, CDR1 is GTSNPN, CDR2 SVGIG (reference sequence). The CDR3 totals 15 residues. V shed 0 bases and J shed 6 bases, with 15 bases lying between them. The CDR3 bases are TGTGCCTGGAGTGTAAGTAGAGGGGTGCGTCAGCCCCAGCATTTT. This translates into CAWSVSRGVRQPQHF. Full variable domain (missing parts from reference TRBV30 and TRBJ1-5): SQTIHQWPATLVQPVGSPLSLECTVEGTSNPNLYWYRQAAGRGLQLLFYSVGIGQISSEVPQNLSASRPQDRQFILSSKKLLLSDSGFYLCAWSVSRGVRQPQHFGDGTRLSIL.

The CDR3 nucleotides are TGTGCCAGCAGCCCGATTCCGGGACAGGGTCAGGAGACCCAGTACTTC. This translates into CASSPIPGQGQETQYF. The chain links TRBV4-2 to TRBJ2-5, with 9 bases lining up with TRBD1. V was clipped by 4 bases and J by 5 bases; unmatched bases: 11. This CDR3 region has 16 residues. Germline CDR1 and CDR2: LGHNA and YNFKEQ.

This sequence joins TRBV10-2 and TRBJ2-7; D could derive from TRBD1 or TRBD2 (5 bases each). V was clipped by 6 bases and J by 6 bases, with 21 bases between them. This CDR3 contains 15 residues. The germline V gene encodes CDR1 WSHSY and CDR2 SAAADI. In nucleotides, the CDR3 is TGCGCCAGCAGCCACGGGACCTCCCGGGTCGCCGAGCAGTACGTC. Translating gives CASSHGTSRVAEQYV.

This clonotype was seen many times. The chain recombines TRBV6-5 with TRBJ2-1, with a tentative D call TRBD1 (6 bases). Per germline, CDR1 MNHEY and CDR2 SVGAGI. Trimming removed 2 bases from V and 6 bases from J, with 11 bases in between. This CDR3 comprises 14 residues. As DNA, the CDR3 is TGTGCCAGCAGTTACAACAGGGTTGTCAATGAGCAGTTCTTC. Amino acid sequence: CASSYNRVVNEQFF.

The chain uses TRBV24-1 and TRBJ2-1; TRBD2 might be the D (5 bases). Germline values: CDR1 KGHDR, CDR2 SFDVKD. The V end lost 2 bases, the J end lost 3 bases, and 16 bases lay between the germline ends. The CDR3 contains 17 residues. CDR3 residues: CATSDSPSGVNYNEQFF. As DNA, the CDR3 is TGTGCCACCAGTGATTCCCCGAGCGGTGTGAACTACAATGAGCAGTTCTTC.

The V gene is TRBV7-2, the J gene TRBJ1-6; 8 bases agree with TRBD1. Germline V gene sequence: CDR1 SGHTA, CDR2 FQGNSA. J was trimmed by 10 bases and V by 4 bases; bases with no gene match: 12. The CDR3 consists of 16 residues. CDR3 in amino acids: CASSWGQEKVYSPLHF. The CDR3 bases are TGTGCCAGCAGCTGGGGACAGGAAAAGGTGTACTCACCCCTCCACTTT.

The chain employs TRBV5-1 and TRBJ2-1, with 8 bases matching TRBD2. The germline gives CDR1 SGHRS, CDR2 YFSETQ. The ends lost 4 bases at V and 7 bases at J; junction bases unmatched: 4. The CDR3 is 13 amino acids. The CDR3 bases are TGCGCCAGCAGCCCCGGGGGGGCTAATGAGCAGTTCTTC. Its protein product is CASSPGGANEQFF.

This clonotype has a handful of counts. The J gene is TRBJ1-2, the V gene TRBV12-3 or TRBV12-4, with 9 bases matching TRBD1. There are 15 residues in the CDR3. V lost 6 bases to trimming and J lost 2 bases; unmatched junction nucleotides: 7. The CDR3 DNA follows: TGTGCCAGCAGGCCAACCGGGACAGGGAACTATGGCTACACCTTC. Translating gives CASRPTGTGNYGYTF.

This clonotype was counted only a few times. The V gene is TRBV29-1, the J gene TRBJ2-1; D might be TRBD2 (5 bases). Deletions cut 6 bases from V and 7 bases from J, with 16 bases between. Germline-derived CDR1 and CDR2 are SQVTM and ANQGSEA. The CDR3 runs to 13 residues. The CDR3 coding sequence is TGCAGCGTCGCACATCCGGGGATGAATGAGCAGTTCTTC. Residues: CSVAHPGMNEQFF.